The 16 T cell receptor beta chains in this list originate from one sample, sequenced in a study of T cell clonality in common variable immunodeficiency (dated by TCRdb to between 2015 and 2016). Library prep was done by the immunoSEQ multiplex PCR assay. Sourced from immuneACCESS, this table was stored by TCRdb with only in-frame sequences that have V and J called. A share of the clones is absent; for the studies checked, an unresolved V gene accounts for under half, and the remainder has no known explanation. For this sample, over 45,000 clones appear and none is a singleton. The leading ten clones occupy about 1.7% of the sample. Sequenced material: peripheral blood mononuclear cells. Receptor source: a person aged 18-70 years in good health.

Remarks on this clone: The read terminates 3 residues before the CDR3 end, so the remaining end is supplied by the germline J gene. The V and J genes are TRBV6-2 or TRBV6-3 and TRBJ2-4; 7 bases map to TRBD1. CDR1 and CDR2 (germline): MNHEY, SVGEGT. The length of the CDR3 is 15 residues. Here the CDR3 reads CASKKQGTLNYGQYF. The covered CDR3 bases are TGTGCCAGCAAGAAACAGGGGACGCTTAACTATGGT.

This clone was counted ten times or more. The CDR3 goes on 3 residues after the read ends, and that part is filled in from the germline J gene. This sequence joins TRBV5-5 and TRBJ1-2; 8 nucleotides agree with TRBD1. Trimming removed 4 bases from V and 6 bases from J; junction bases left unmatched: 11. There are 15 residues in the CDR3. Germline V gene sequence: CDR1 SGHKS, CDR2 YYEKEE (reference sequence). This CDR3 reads CASSTRTGSMDGYTF. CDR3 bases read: TGTGCCAGCAGCACGAGGACAGGGTCGATGGATGGC.

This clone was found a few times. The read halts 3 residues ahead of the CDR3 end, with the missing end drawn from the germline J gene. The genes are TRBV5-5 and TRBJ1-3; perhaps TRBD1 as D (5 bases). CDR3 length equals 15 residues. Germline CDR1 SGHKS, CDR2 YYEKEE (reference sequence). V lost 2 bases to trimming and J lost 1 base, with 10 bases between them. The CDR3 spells CASSFNQGSGNTIYF. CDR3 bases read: TGTGCCAGCAGCTTTAATCAGGGTTCTGGAAACACC.

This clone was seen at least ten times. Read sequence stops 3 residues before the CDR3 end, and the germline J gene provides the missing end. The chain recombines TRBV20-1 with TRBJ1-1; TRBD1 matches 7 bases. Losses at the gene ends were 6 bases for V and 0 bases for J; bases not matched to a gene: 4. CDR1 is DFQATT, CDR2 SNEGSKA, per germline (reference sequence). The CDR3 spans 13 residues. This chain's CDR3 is CSARDRLNTEAFF. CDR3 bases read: TGCAGTGCAAGGGACAGATTGAACACTGAA.

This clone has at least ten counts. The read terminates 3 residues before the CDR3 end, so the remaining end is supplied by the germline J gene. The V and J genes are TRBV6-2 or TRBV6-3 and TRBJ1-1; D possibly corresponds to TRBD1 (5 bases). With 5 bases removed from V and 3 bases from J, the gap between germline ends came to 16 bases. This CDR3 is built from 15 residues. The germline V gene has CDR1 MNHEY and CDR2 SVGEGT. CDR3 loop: CASSRHLTAYTEAFF. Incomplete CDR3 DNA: TGTGCCAGCAGTCGACACCTGACAGCCTACACTGAA.

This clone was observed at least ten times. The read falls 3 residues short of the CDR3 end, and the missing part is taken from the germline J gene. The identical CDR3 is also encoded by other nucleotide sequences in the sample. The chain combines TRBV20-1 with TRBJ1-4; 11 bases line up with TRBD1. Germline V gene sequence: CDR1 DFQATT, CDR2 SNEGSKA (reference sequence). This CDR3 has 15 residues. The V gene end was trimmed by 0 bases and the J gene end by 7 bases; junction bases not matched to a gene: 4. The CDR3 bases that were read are TGCAGTGCTAGAGACCGAGGGACAGGGGGTGAAAAA. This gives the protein CSARDRGTGGEK. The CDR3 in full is CSARDRGTGGEKLFF.

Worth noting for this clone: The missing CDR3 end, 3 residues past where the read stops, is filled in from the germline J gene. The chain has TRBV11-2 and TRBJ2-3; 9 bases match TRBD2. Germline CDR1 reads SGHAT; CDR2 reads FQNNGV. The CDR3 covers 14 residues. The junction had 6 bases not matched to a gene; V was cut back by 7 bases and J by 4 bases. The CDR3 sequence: CASTLAGPADTQYF. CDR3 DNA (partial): TGTGCCAGCACTCTAGCGGGACCTGCAGATACG.

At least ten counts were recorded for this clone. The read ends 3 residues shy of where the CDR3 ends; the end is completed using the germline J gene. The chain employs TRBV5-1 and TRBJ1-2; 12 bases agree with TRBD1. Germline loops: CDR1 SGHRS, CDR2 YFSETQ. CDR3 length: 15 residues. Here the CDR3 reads CASRRTGTGGAGYTF. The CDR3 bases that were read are TGCGCCAGCAGGCGTACCGGGACAGGGGGCGCAGGC.

CDR3 DNA (partial): TGTGCCAGCAGCTCGCTACGGACCACCGAGAGTAGCGGGAGCTATACAGATACC. Amino acid sequence: CASSSLRTTESSGSYTDT. The full CDR3 reads CASSSLRTTESSGSYTDTYTF. V and J are TRBV7-1 and TRBJ1-2, with unresolved D. Read coverage stops 3 residues before the CDR3 terminus; the germline J gene supplies the remainder. TRBV7-1 counts as an open reading frame of uncertain function. CDR3 length: 21 amino acids.

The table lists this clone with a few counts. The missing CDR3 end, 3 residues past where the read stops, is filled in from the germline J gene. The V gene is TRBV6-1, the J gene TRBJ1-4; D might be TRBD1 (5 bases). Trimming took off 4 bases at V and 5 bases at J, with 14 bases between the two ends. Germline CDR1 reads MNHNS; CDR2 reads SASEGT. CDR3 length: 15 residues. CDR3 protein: CASSVDRGGNEKLFF. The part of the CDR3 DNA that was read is TGTGCCAGCAGTGTTGACAGAGGAGGGAATGAAAAA.

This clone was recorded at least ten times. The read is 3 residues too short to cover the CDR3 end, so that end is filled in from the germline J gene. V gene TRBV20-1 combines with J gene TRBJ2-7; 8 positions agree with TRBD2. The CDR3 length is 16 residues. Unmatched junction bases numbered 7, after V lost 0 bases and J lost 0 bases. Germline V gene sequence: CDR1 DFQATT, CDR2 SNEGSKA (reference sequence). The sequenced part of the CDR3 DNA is TGCAGTGCTAGAGACCATTCAGCGGGAGACTCCTACGAG. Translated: CSARDHSAGDSYE. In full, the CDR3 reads CSARDHSAGDSYEQYF.

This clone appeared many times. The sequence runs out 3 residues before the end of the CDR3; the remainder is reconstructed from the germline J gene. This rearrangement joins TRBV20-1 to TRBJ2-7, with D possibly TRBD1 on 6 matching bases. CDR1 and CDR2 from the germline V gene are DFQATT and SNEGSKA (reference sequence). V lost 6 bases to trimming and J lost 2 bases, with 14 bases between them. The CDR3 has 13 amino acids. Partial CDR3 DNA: TGCAGTGCCCCCGGGACAAGAACCTACGAG. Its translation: CSAPGTRTYE. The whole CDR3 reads CSAPGTRTYEQYF.

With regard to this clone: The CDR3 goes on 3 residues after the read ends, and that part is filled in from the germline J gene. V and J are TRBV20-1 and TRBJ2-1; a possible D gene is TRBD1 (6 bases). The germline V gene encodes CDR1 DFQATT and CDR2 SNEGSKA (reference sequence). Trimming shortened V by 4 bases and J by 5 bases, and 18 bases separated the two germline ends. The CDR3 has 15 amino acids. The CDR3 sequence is CSAMDLRGGDNEQFF. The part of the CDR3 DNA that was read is TGCAGTGCTATGGACCTAAGAGGGGGTGACAATGAG.

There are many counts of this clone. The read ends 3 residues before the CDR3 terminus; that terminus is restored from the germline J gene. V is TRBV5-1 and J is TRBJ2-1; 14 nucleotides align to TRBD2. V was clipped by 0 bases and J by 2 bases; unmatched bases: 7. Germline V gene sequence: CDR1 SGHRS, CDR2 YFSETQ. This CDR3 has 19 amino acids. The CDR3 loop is CASSLVGTSGSFTYNEQFF. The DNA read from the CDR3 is TGCGCCAGCAGCTTGGTGGGGACTAGCGGGAGTTTCACCTACAATGAG. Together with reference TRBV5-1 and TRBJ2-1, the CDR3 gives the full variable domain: KAGVTQTPRYLIKTRGQQVTLSCSPISGHRSVSWYQQTPGQGLQFLFEYFSETQRNKGNFPGRFSGRQFSNSRSEMNVSTLELGDSALYLCASSLVGTSGSFTYNEQFFGPGTRLTVL.

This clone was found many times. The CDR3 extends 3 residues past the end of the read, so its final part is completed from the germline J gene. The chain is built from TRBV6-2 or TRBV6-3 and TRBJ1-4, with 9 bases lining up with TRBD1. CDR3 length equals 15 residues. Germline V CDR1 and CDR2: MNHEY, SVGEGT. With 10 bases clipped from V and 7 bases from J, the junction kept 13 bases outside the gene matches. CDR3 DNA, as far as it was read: TGTGCCACCGGGACAGGGCGTATGGATTTTGAAAAA. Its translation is CATGTGRMDFEK. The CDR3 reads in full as CATGTGRMDFEKLFF.

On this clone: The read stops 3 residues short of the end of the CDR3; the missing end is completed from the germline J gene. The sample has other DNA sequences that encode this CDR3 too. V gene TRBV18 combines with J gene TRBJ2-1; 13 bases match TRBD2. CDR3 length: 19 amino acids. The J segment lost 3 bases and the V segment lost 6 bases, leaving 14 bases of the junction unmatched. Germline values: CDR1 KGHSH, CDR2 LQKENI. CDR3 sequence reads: CASSPPGRLAGGGYNEQFF. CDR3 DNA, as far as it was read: TGTGCCAGCTCCCCCCCCGGACGACTAGCGGGAGGCGGCTACAATGAG.